This T cell receptor beta chain was sequenced in a study of T cell repertoires in cytomegalovirus infection. Study-level information: It was the public TCR beta signatures that indicated both CMV infection and matching HLA type.

TCRdb called the reads again in MiXCR, with one record for every CDR3 protein. Of hundreds of thousands of distinct CDR3 sequences in the sample, approximately 32% were seen once. Trimming removed 7 bases from V and 3 bases from J, with 13 bases in between. This CDR3 has 14 amino acids. The germline CDR1 and CDR2 sequences are MDHEN and SYDVKM. This clonotype was found a few times. The target antigen is unknown. Study results and caveats: CMV carriers having the relevant HLA were flagged by cumulative public TCR beta family frequency. The study found HLA-C-restricted CMV-specific TCR beta clonotypes dominating the ex vivo response.

The sequence derives from a human donor in good health (CMV status not recorded). Some clones in this sample may be carry-over from other donors' samples. The sample was PBMCs. This rearrangement joins TRBV28 to TRBJ1-5, with D maybe TRBD1 (5 bases). Written as DNA, the CDR3 is TGTGCCAGCACCCCAACAGGAATCAATCAGCCCCAGCATTTT. Translation gives CASTPTGINQPQHF. Using reference TRBV28 and TRBJ1-5 for the parts outside the CDR3, the full variable domain is DVKVTQSSRYLVKRTGEKVFLECVQDMDHENMFWYRQDPGLGLRLIYFSYDVKMKEKGDIPEGYSVSREKKERFSLILESASTNQTSMYLCASTPTGINQPQHFGDGTRLSIL.